These T cell receptor beta chains were read from a single sample in a study of blood T cell repertoires in COVID-19. The assay was immunoSEQ multiplex PCR, and TCRdb's table has in-frame clones only and misses some. The sample lists some 130,000 clones, about 86% seen once, with roughly 2.3% in the top ten. Sequenced: PBMCs or T cells enriched from blood (not recorded which). These receptors all stem from a man aged 40-50 years with acute COVID-19. Each CDR3 is given with its conserved first and last residue. The D gene is left open where the match is weak. Size is omitted from some rows. Given values are once, few, many or a class for expanded clones.

>TRBJ2-3|TRBV3-1/TRBV3-2|.|.
TGTGCCAGCAGCCTCCAAAATACGCAGTATTTT
CASSLQNTQYF
>TRBJ2-3|TRBV6-2/TRBV6-3|.|.
TGTGCCAGCAGTTTAATGGAGGGCTATGGAGATACGCAGTATTTT
CASSLMEGYGDTQYF
>TRBJ2-1|TRBV19|.|TRBD2
TGTGCCAGTAGTTTTGGCGGGGGGACCTACAATGAGCAGTTCTTC
CASSFGGGTYNEQFF
>TRBJ2-1|TRBV7-2|once|TRBD2
TGTGCCAGCAGCTCGCAGACTAGCGGGAGGAGGTATGAGCAGTTCTTC
CASSSQTSGRRYEQFF
>TRBJ1-2|TRBV2|.|TRBD1
TGTGCCAGCAGGATCCGGGACAGAGAGTATGGCTACACCTTC
CASRIRDREYGYTF
>TRBJ1-1|TRBV19|few|.
TGTGCCAGTAGTCTTCGGGGGACGGGGAACACTGAAGCTTTCTTT
CASSLRGTGNTEAFF
>TRBJ1-2|TRBV6-5|.|TRBD1
TGTGCCATCTCGACAGGGGCCCCTTGGGGCTACACCTTC
CAISTGAPWGYTF
>TRBJ2-7|TRBV14|.|TRBD1
TGTGCCAGCAGCCGGACAGGGAAAAAGGACTACGAGCAGTACTTC
CASSRTGKKDYEQYF
>TRBJ1-2|TRBV10-3|.|.
TGTGCCATCAGTGAGGCAGGTTATGGCTACACCTTC
CAISEAGYGYTF
>TRBJ1-1|TRBV3-1/TRBV3-2|.|.
TGTGCCAGCAGCCAGAATACAGGGAACACTGAAGCTTTCTTT
CASSQNTGNTEAFF
>TRBJ1-2|TRBV2|once|.
TGTGCCAGCAGTGGTGACAGCTTCTATGGCTACACCTTC
CASSGDSFYGYTF
>TRBJ2-7|TRBV27|.|TRBD1
TGTGCCAGCAAAAGCCTAGGGACAGACACGATCTACGAGCAGTACTTC
CASKSLGTDTIYEQYF
>TRBJ2-1|TRBV11-3|once|.
TGTGCCAGCAGCTTAGATCAGGGAGGCACGAGCTCCTACAATGAGCAGTTCTTC
CASSLDQGGTSSYNEQFF
>TRBJ2-3|TRBV5-1|.|TRBD2
TGCGCCAGCAGCTTGGCAGAGTCTAGCGGGGCGCAGTATTTT
CASSLAESSGAQYF
>TRBJ1-1|TRBV18|.|.
TGTGCCAGCTCATTCGGAGGTAACACTGAAGCTTTCTTT
CASSFGGNTEAFF
>TRBJ2-1|TRBV7-2|.|.
TGTGCCAGCAGGAAACTACCGACGGACTACAATGAGCAGTTCTTC
CASRKLPTDYNEQFF
>TRBJ1-3|TRBV11-2|once|.
TGTGCCAGCAGCTTAAATCCCCCGGAGGTATCTGGAAACACCATATATTTT
CASSLNPPEVSGNTIYF
>TRBJ2-5|TRBV4-2|.|.
TGTGCCAGCAGGGCACACAGGGATTCGGCCGAGACCCAGTACTTC
CASRAHRDSAETQYF
>TRBJ1-6|TRBV6-2/TRBV6-3|.|TRBD1
TGTGCCAGCAGTTCGGGGACAGGGGAGTTTTCACCCCTCCACTTT
CASSSGTGEFSPLHF
>TRBJ2-2|TRBV28|.|.
TGTGCCACCCTGGACGGCGGACTGCACACCGGGGAGCTGTTTTTT
CATLDGGLHTGELFF
>TRBJ1-2|TRBV30|.|.
TGTGCGTGGGGTGGCGGGGGAAGGGGAGGCTACACCTTC
CAWGGGGRGGYTF
>TRBJ2-1|TRBV6-5|.|TRBD1
TGTGCCAGCAGTCCCGGGACAGGGTCCAGTGAGCAGTTCTTC
CASSPGTGSSEQFF
>TRBJ1-6|TRBV5-1|.|TRBD1
TGCGCCAGCAGCGTAGACAGGGGGAATTCACCCCTCCACTTT
CASSVDRGNSPLHF
>TRBJ2-1|TRBV28|.|.
TGTGCCAGCAGTTCAAGGACAGTCAATGAGCAGTTCTTC
CASSSRTVNEQFF
>TRBJ1-1|TRBV11-1|.|.
TGTGCCAGCAGCTTAGCAACCAGGGGCACTGAAGCTTTCTTT
CASSLATRGTEAFF
>TRBJ2-5|TRBV5-6|.|TRBD2
TGTGCCAGCAGCTTTAGCGGGGGTAAGACCCAGTACTTC
CASSFSGGKTQYF
>TRBJ1-1|TRBV3-1/TRBV3-2|.|TRBD1
TGTGCCAGCAGCCAAGGGACAGGGACTGAAGCTTTCTTT
CASSQGTGTEAFF
>TRBJ1-3|TRBV5-1|.|.
TGCGCCAGCAGCTCGACAGCTTCGGGTCACTCTGGAAACACCATATATTTT
CASSSTASGHSGNTIYF
>TRBJ1-1|TRBV6-5|.|.
TGTGCCAGCAAAGAGGGTGGGGACACTGAAGCTTTCTTT
CASKEGGDTEAFF
>TRBJ1-1|TRBV2|.|.
TGTGCCAGCGCGGACACTGTGAACACTGAAGCTTTCTTT
CASADTVNTEAFF
>TRBJ2-7|TRBV27|once|TRBD2
TGTGCCAGCAGTTTCAGCAGCGGGAGGTACGAGCAGTACTTC
CASSFSSGRYEQYF
>TRBJ1-6|TRBV10-2|.|.
TGCGCCAGCATGGGGGGAGGCTCCTATAATTCACCCCTCCACTTT
CASMGGGSYNSPLHF
>TRBJ2-5|TRBV2|.|TRBD2
TGTGCCAGCCCTCGGGAGACTAGCGGTGAGACCCAGTACTTC
CASPRETSGETQYF
>TRBJ1-3|TRBV27|.|.
TGTGCCAGCAGTTTAACGTGGAGCTCTGGAAACACCATATATTTT
CASSLTWSSGNTIYF
>TRBJ2-7|TRBV29-1|.|.
TGCAGCACCATGGACAGCTCCTACGAGCAGTACTTC
CSTMDSSYEQYF
>TRBJ1-4|TRBV28|.|TRBD1
TGTGCCAGCAGTTTTGCGGGACAGCGTAATGAAAAACTGTTTTTT
CASSFAGQRNEKLFF
>TRBJ1-2|TRBV28|.|.
TGTGCCAGCAGTTCACCAGGGGAGTGGAATGGCTACACCTTC
CASSSPGEWNGYTF
>TRBJ2-5|TRBV7-9|many|.
TGTGCCAGCAGCTTCGGAGGGCGGCCCGAGACCCAGTACTTC
CASSFGGRPETQYF
>TRBJ1-5|TRBV24-1|few|TRBD1
TGTGCCACCGGGACAGGGGGAGATTATCAGCCCCAGCATTTT
CATGTGGDYQPQHF
>TRBJ1-1|TRBV5-4|.|.
TGTGCCAGCAGCTTGCTCGGGGGCACTGAAGCTTTCTTT
CASSLLGGTEAFF
>TRBJ2-1|TRBV3-1/TRBV3-2|.|TRBD2
TGTGCCAGCAGCCTCGGACTAGCGGGAGTTTCGGAGCAGTTCTTC
CASSLGLAGVSEQFF
>TRBJ2-7|TRBV28|.|.
TGTGCCAGCAGTTCGGCGGGAAGCTCCTACGAGCAGTACTTC
CASSSAGSSYEQYF
>TRBJ1-2|TRBV11-2|.|.
TGTGCCAGCAGTCCTGGTTTAGACTATGGCTACACCTTC
CASSPGLDYGYTF
>TRBJ2-7|TRBV7-9|.|.
TGTGCCAGCAGCCCTACGGGGGACCACGAGCAGTACTTC
CASSPTGDHEQYF
>TRBJ2-5|TRBV19|.|TRBD2
TGTGCCAGTAGTATAATGACTAGCGGGGGGGAGACCCAGTACTTC
CASSIMTSGGETQYF
>TRBJ1-1|TRBV11-2|few|TRBD1
TGTGCCAGCAGCCTCGACAGGGTAAGGACTGAAGCTTTCTTT
CASSLDRVRTEAFF
>TRBJ1-2|TRBV18|.|TRBD1
TGTGCCAGCTCACCACAAGGGTCCAAGACAGGGTGGGGCTACACCTTC
CASSPQGSKTGWGYTF
>TRBJ1-1|TRBV12-3/TRBV12-4|.|.
TGTGCCAGCAATTCGCATGGAGACACTGAAGCTTTCTTT
CASNSHGDTEAFF
>TRBJ2-5|TRBV5-6|.|.
TGTGCCAGCAGCTTGGTAGCTGTGAAAGAGACCCAGTACTTC
CASSLVAVKETQYF
>TRBJ1-1|TRBV6-5|.|.
TGTGCCAGCAGTCCCCAACTGCTCCCTGAAGCTTTCTTT
CASSPQLLPEAFF
>TRBJ2-7|TRBV20-1|once|TRBD1
TGCAGTGCTAGTCCTCCACAAGGGGGCGGATTCATCGAGCAGTACTTC
CSASPPQGGGFIEQYF
>TRBJ2-2|TRBV3-1/TRBV3-2|.|.
TGTGCCAGCAGCCTAACAGCAATCGGGGAGCTGTTTTTT
CASSLTAIGELFF
>TRBJ2-5|TRBV5-1|.|.
TGCGCCAGCAGCTTGGGACGGGGGGCCCAAGAGACCCAGTACTTC
CASSLGRGAQETQYF
>TRBJ2-2|TRBV20-1|.|.
TGCAGTGCTAGTAACAGCCAGAACACCGGGGAGCTGTTTTTT
CSASNSQNTGELFF